This T cell receptor (beta chain) originates from a study of blood T cell repertoires in COVID-19. Method: immunoSEQ multiplex PCR; TCRdb's copy keeps in-frame clones and lacks some. The data contain under 500,000 clones, 80% to 90% of them seen just once; the ten biggest clones take up approximately 1.2%. Germline V gene lookup returns CDR1 MGHDK and CDR2 SYGVNS. Trimming cost V 2 bases and J 1 base, with 20 bases left between them. The CDR3 is 18 residues long. The TCR comes from a man aged 25 to 40 who had recovered from COVID-19. Sequenced input: PBMCs or T cells enriched from blood (not recorded which). The chain has TRBV25-1 and TRBJ1-1; perhaps TRBD1 as D (6 bases). As DNA, the CDR3 is TGTGCCAGCAGTGAACCCCCCCCCAGGGGCGCGGAGAACACTGAAGCTTTCTTT. Translated, it gives CASSEPPPRGAENTEAFF.